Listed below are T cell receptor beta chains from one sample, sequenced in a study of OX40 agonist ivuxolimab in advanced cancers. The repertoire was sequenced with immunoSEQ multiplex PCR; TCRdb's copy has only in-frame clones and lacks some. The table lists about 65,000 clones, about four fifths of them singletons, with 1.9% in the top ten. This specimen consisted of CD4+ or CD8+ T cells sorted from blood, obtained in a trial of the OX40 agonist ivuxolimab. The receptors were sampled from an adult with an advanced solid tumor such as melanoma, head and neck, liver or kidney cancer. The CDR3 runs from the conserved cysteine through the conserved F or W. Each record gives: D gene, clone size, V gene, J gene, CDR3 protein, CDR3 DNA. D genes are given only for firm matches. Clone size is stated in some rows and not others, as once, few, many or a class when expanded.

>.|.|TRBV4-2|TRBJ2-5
CASSQRGQTQETQYF
TGTGCCAGCAGCCAACGCGGACAGACCCAAGAGACCCAGTACTTC
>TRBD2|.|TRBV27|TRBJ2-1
CASSLDPSGRAYNEQFF
TGTGCCAGCAGTTTGGATCCTAGCGGGAGGGCCTACAATGAGCAGTTCTTC
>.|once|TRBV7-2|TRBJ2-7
CASNLGPTRSYEQYF
TGTGCCAGCAACTTAGGACCAACTCGCTCCTACGAGCAGTACTTC
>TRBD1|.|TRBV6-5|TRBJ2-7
CASSYTGGYEQYF
TGTGCCAGCAGTTACACAGGGGGCTACGAGCAGTACTTC
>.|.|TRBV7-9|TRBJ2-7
CASSFGQTYEQYF
TGTGCCAGCAGCTTTGGACAGACCTACGAGCAGTACTTC
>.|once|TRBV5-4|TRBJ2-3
CASSLGGADTQYF
TGTGCCAGCAGCTTGGGGGGGGCAGATACGCAGTATTTT
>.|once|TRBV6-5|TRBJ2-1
CASSLSYANEQFF
TGTGCCAGCAGCCTCTCCTACGCCAATGAGCAGTTCTTC
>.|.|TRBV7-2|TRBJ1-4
CASRQNSGPLAGEKLFF
TGTGCCAGCAGGCAAAACAGCGGGCCCCTGGCTGGGGAAAAACTGTTTTTT
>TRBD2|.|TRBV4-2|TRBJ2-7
CASSSRTSGSHEQYF
TGTGCCAGCAGCTCGAGGACTAGCGGGTCCCACGAGCAGTACTTC
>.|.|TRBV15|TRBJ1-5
CATSREAPGNPQHF
TGTGCCACCAGCAGAGAGGCCCCTGGGAACCCCCAGCATTTT
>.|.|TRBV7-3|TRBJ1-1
CASSYTGRTEAFF
TGTGCCAGCAGCTATACAGGACGCACTGAAGCTTTCTTT
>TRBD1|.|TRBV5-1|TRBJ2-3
CASSLRGNFADTQYF
TGCGCCAGCAGCCTCAGGGGGAACTTTGCAGATACGCAGTATTTT
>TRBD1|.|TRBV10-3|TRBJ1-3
CAISEYGTAYSGNTIYF
TGTGCCATCAGTGAGTATGGGACAGCTTACTCTGGAAACACCATATATTTT
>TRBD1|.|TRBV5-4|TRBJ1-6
CASRQGGTANSPLHF
TGTGCCAGCAGGCAAGGGGGGACAGCAAATTCACCCCTCCACTTT
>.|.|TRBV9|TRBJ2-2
CASSRGWGGELFF
TGTGCCAGCAGTCGGGGGTGGGGCGGGGAGCTGTTTTTT